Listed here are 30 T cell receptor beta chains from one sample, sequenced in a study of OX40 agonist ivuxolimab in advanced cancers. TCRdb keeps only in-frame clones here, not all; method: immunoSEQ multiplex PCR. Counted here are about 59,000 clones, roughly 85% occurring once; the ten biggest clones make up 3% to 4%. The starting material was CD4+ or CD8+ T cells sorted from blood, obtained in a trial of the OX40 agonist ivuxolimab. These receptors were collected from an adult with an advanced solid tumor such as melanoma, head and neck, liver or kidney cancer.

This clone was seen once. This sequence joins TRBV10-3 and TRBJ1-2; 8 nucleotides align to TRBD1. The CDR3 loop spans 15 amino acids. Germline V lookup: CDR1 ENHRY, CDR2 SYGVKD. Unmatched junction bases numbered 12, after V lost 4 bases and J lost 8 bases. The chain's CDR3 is CAISVLDREWGGYTF. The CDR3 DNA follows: TGTGCCATCAGTGTTTTGGACAGGGAGTGGGGGGGCTACACCTTC.

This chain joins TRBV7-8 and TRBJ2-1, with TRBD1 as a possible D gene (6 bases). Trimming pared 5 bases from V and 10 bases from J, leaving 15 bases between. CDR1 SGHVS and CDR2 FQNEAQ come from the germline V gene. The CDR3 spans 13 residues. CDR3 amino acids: CASSKDRLGEQFF. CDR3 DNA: TGTGCCAGCAGCAAAGACAGGTTAGGAGAGCAGTTCTTC.

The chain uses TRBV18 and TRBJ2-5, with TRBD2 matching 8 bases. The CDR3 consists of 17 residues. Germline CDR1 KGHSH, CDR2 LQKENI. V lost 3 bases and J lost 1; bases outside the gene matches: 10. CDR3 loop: CASSPRRGAGSQETQYF. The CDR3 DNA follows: TGTGCCAGCTCACCGAGGCGGGGGGCCGGTTCCCAAGAGACCCAGTACTTC.

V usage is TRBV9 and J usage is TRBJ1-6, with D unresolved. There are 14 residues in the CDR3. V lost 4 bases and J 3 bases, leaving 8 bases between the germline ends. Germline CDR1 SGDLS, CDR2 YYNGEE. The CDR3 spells CASSNEGYNSPLHF. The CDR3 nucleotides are TGTGCCAGCAGCAACGAGGGCTATAATTCACCCCTCCACTTT.

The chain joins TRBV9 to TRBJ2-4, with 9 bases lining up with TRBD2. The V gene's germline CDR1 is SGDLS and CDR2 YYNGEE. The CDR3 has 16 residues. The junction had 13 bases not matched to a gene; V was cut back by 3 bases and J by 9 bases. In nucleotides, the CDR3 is TGTGCCAGCAGCGAGGGACTAGCTGGCGATTATACCATTCAGTACTTC. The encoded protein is CASSEGLAGDYTIQYF.

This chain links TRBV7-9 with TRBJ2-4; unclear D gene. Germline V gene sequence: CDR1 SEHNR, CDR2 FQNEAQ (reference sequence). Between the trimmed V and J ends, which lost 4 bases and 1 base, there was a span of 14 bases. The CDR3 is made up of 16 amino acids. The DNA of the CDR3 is TGTGCCAGCAGCTCCCCCTCCAGTAGGGCCAAAAACATTCAGTACTTC. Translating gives CASSSPSSRAKNIQYF.

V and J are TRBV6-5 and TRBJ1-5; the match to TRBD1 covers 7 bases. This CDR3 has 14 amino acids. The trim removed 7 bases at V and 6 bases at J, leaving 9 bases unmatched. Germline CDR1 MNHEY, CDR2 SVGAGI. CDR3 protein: CASTKGADPQPQHF. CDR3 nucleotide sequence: TGTGCCAGCACCAAGGGGGCGGATCCTCAGCCCCAGCATTTT.

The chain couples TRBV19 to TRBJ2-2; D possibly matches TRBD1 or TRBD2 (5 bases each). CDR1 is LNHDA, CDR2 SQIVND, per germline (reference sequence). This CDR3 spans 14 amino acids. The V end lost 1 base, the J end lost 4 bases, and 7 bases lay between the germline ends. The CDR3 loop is CASSIAGTTGELFF. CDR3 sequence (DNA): TGTGCCAGTAGTATAGCCGGGACCACCGGGGAGCTGTTTTTT.

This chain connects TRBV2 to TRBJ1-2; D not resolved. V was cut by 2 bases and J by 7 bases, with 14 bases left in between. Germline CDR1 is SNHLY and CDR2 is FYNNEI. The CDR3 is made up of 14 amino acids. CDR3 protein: CASSEQLALAGYTF. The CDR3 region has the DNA TGTGCCAGCAGTGAACAGCTGGCCTTAGCTGGCTACACCTTC.

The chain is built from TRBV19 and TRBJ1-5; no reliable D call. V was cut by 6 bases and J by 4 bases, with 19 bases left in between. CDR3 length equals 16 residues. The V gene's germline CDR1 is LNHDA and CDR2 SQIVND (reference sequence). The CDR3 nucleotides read TGTGCCAGTAGCGAGTCAAGGGCAGCCTTAAATCAGCCCCAGCATTTT. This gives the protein CASSESRAALNQPQHF.

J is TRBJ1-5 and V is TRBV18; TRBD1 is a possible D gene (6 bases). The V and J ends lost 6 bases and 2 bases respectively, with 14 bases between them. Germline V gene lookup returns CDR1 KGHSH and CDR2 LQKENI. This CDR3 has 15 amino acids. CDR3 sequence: CASSEGQSGNQPQHF. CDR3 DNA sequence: TGTGCCAGCTCCGAAGGACAGTCGGGCAATCAGCCCCAGCATTTT.

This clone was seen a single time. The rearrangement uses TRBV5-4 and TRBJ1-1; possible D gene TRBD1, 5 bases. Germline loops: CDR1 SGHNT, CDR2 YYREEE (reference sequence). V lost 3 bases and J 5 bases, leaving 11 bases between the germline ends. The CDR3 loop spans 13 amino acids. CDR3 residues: CASSYAGGTEAFF. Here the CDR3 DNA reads TGTGCCAGCAGCTACGCGGGGGGTACTGAAGCTTTCTTT.

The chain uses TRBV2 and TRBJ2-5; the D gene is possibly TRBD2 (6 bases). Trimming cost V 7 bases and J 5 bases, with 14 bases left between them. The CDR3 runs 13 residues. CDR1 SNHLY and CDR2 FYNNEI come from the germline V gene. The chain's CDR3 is CASMGDRGETQYF. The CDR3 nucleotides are TGTGCCAGCATGGGGGACCGGGGGGAGACCCAGTACTTC.

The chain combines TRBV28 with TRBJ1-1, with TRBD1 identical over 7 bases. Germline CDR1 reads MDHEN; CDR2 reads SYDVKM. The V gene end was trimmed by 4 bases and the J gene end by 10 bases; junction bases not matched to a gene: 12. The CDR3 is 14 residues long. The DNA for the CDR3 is TGTGCCAGCAGTTCCCGTGGAGGGGGCGAAGCAGCTTTCTTT. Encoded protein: CASSSRGGGEAAFF.

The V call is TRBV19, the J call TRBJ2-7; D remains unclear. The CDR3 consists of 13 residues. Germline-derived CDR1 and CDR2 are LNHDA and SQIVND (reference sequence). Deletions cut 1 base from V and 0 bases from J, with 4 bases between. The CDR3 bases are TGTGCCAGTAGTATAGTAAACTCCTACGAGCAGTACTTC. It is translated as CASSIVNSYEQYF. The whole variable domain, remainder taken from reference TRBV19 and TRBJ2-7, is DGGITQSPKYLFRKEGQNVTLSCEQNLNHDAMYWYRQDPGQGLRLIYYSQIVNDFQKGDIAEGYSVSREKKESFPLTVTSAQKNPTAFYLCASSIVNSYEQYFGPGTRLTVT.

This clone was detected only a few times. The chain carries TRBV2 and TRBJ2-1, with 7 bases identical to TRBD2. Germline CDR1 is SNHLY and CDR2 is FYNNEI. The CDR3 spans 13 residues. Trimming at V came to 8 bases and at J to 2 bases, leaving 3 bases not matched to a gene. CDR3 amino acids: CASAGLAYNEQFF. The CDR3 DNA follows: TGTGCCAGCGCCGGACTAGCCTACAATGAGCAGTTCTTC.

The CDR3 DNA reads as TGCGCCAGCAGGTTAGGGGGCGCGAACACCGGGGAGCTGTTTTTT. Amino acids: CASRLGGANTGELFF. V is TRBV5-1 and J is TRBJ2-2; the match to TRBD1 covers 7 bases. V was clipped by 5 bases and J by 0 bases; unmatched bases: 4. The CDR3 consists of 15 residues. Germline V gives CDR1 SGHRS, CDR2 YFSETQ.

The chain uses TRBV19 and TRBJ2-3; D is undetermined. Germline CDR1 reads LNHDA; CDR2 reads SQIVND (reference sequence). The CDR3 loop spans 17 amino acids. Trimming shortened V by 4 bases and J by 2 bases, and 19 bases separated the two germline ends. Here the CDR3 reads CASSTTFGVGYTDTQYF. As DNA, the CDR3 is TGTGCCAGTAGTACCACTTTTGGAGTTGGGTACACAGATACGCAGTATTTT.

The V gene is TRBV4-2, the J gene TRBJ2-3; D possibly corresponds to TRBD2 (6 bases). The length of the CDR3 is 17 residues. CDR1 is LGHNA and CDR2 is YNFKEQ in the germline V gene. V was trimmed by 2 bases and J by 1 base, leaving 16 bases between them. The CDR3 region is CASSQPQAGRRTDTQYF. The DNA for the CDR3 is TGTGCCAGCAGCCAACCTCAAGCGGGCCGACGCACAGATACGCAGTATTTT.

The CDR3 DNA reads TGTGCCAGCTCCTGGGGACTAGCGGGGGATACGCAGTATTTT. It translates to CASSWGLAGDTQYF. The chain combines TRBV7-2 with TRBJ2-3; TRBD2 aligns across 13 bases. J gave up 6 bases and V 8 bases, and 5 bases lay outside the gene matches. The germline V gene has CDR1 SGHTA and CDR2 FQGNSA. The CDR3 is 14 residues long.

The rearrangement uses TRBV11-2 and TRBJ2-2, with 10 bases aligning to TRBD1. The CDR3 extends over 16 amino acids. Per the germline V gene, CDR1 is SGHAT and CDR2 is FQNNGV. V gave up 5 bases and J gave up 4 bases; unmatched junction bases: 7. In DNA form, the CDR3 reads TGTGCCAGCAGCCCCCCGGACAGGGGGACCACCGGGGAGCTGTTTTTT. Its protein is CASSPPDRGTTGELFF.

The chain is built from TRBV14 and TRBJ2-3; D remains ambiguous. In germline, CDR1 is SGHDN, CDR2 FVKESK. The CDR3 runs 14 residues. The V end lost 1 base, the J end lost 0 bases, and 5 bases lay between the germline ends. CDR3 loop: CASSQVGSTDTQYF. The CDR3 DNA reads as TGTGCCAGCAGCCAAGTGGGTAGCACAGATACGCAGTATTTT.

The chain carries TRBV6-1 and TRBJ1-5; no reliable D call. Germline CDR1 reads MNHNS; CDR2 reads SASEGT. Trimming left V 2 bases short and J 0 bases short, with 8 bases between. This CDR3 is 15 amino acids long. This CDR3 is CASSELQNSNQPQHF. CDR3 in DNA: TGTGCCAGCAGTGAACTACAGAATAGCAATCAGCCCCAGCATTTT.

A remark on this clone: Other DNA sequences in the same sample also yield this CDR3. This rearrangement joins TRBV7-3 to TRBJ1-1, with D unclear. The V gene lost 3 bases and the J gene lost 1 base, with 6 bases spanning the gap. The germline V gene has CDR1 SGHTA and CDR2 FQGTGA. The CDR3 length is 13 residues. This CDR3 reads CASSFSENTEAFF. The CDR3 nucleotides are TGTGCCAGCAGCTTCTCTGAGAACACTGAAGCTTTCTTT.

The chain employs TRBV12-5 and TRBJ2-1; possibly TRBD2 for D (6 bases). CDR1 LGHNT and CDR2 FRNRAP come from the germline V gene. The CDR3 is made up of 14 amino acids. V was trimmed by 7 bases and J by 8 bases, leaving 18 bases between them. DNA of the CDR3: TGTGCTAGTGCCTCGGGAGCCGCGGTCGATGAGCAGTTCTTC. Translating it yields CASASGAAVDEQFF.

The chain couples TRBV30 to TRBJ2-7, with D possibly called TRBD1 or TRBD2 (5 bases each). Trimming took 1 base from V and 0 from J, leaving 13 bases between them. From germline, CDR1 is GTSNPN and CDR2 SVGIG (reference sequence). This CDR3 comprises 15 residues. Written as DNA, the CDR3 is TGTGCCTGGAGTGCAGCGCCTGGGACCTCCTACGAGCAGTACTTC. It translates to CAWSAAPGTSYEQYF.

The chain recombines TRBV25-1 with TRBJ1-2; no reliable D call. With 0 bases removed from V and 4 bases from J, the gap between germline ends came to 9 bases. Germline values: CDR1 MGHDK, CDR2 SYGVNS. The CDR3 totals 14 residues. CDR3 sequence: CASSEYSSVYGYTF. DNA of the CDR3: TGTGCCAGCAGTGAATATAGCTCAGTCTATGGCTACACCTTC.

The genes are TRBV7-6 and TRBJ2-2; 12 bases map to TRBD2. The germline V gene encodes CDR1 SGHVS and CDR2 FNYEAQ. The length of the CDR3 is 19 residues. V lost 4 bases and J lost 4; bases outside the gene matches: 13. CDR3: CASSSTTLAGGPGTGELFF. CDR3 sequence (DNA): TGTGCCAGCAGCTCAACAACCCTAGCGGGGGGGCCGGGCACCGGGGAGCTGTTTTTT.

In nucleotides, the CDR3 is TGTGCCAGCAAACTACAGGGCTTCTCGGACTACACCTTC. Translating gives CASKLQGFSDYTF. The chain is built from TRBV6-1 and TRBJ1-2; tentative D call: TRBD1 (6 bases). There are 13 residues in the CDR3. In germline, CDR1 is MNHNS, CDR2 SASEGT. Trimming removed 7 bases from V and 10 bases from J, with 19 bases in between.

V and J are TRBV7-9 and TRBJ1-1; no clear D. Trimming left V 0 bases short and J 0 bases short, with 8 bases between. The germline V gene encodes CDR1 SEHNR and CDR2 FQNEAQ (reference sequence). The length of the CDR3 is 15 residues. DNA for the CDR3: TGTGCCAGCAGCTTAGCTGACACGATGAACACTGAAGCTTTCTTT. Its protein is CASSLADTMNTEAFF. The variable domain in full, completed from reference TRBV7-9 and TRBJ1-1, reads DTGVSQNPRHKITKRGQNVTFRCDPISEHNRLYWYRQTLGQGPEFLTYFQNEAQLEKSRLLSDRFSAERPKGSFSTLEIQRTEQGDSAMYLCASSLADTMNTEAFFGQGTRLTVV.